Here is one T cell receptor beta chain with its context. Its antigen remains unknown. This record comes from a study of Tregs in tolerant kidney transplant recipients. Points from the study as a whole: Activated donor B cell expansion appeared to reveal the most relevant donor-specific TCRbeta repertoire.

Clones were read by immunoSEQ multiplex PCR, and TCRdb kept only the in-frame ones, dropping some. The profile shows around 50,000 clones, around 88% of them singletons. The sequenced sample was CD4+ T cells from blood. The sequence was collected from a human donor in good health.

This chain's CDR3 is CASSSQGGEKLFF. DNA for the CDR3: TGCGCCAGCAGCTCACAGGGTGGGGAAAAACTGTTTTTT. This chain uses TRBV5-1 with TRBJ1-4; tentatively, D is TRBD1 (6 bases). There are 13 residues in the CDR3. Germline V gene sequence: CDR1 SGHRS, CDR2 YFSETQ. V dropped 3 bases and J dropped 8 bases, with 11 bases sitting between them.